These T cell receptor beta chains were read from a single sample in a study of blood T cell repertoires in COVID-19. The assay was immunoSEQ multiplex PCR, and TCRdb's table has in-frame clones only and misses some. This sample has tens of thousands of clones; roughly 80% occur once, and the top ten carry roughly 13%. Sequencing was performed on peripheral blood. Every receptor here comes from a human donor with acute or convalescent COVID-19. The donor label of this sample is uncertain. CDR3s include the opening cysteine and the closing phenylalanine or tryptophan. The order of the fields is J gene, V gene, clone size, D gene, CDR3 protein, CDR3 DNA. The D gene is left open where the match is weak. A row's size may be missing; if present it is once, few, many or a size class.

j_call: TRBJ2-3
v_call: TRBV9
clone_size: -
d_call: -
cdr3_aa: CASSVDSLKVYF
cdr3_nt: TGTGCCAGCAGCGTAGATAGCCTAAAGGTGTATTTT

j_call: TRBJ1-1
v_call: TRBV6-5
clone_size: few
d_call: TRBD1
cdr3_aa: CASSLGQATLNTEAFF
cdr3_nt: TGTGCCAGCAGTTTAGGACAGGCGACCCTGAACACTGAAGCTTTCTTT

j_call: TRBJ1-6
v_call: TRBV4-1
clone_size: few
d_call: -
cdr3_aa: CASSQGFSGFNSPLHF
cdr3_nt: TGCGCCAGCAGCCAAGGGTTTTCGGGGTTTAATTCACCCCTCCACTTT

j_call: TRBJ2-1
v_call: TRBV9
clone_size: -
d_call: -
cdr3_aa: CASSPRRDGGLAGGEQFF
cdr3_nt: TGTGCCAGCAGCCCCCGGCGGGACGGAGGACTAGCAGGGGGTGAGCAGTTCTTC

j_call: TRBJ2-5
v_call: TRBV7-3
clone_size: -
d_call: -
cdr3_aa: CASSLMGGTQETQYF
cdr3_nt: TGTGCCAGCAGCTTAATGGGGGGAACACAAGAGACCCAGTACTTC

j_call: TRBJ1-4
v_call: TRBV5-1
clone_size: medium-sized
d_call: -
cdr3_aa: CASSPRATTNEKLFF
cdr3_nt: TGCGCCAGCAGCCCGAGGGCTACAACTAATGAAAAACTGTTTTTT

j_call: TRBJ2-3
v_call: TRBV5-1
clone_size: -
d_call: TRBD2
cdr3_aa: CASRFSGDTQYF
cdr3_nt: TGCGCCAGCAGATTTAGCGGGGATACGCAGTATTTT

j_call: TRBJ1-2
v_call: TRBV5-4
clone_size: -
d_call: -
cdr3_aa: CASSLGLQGGGYTF
cdr3_nt: TGTGCCAGCAGCTTGGGATTACAGGGTGGTGGCTACACCTTC

j_call: TRBJ2-7
v_call: TRBV18
clone_size: -
d_call: -
cdr3_aa: CASSPPAQVSYEQYF
cdr3_nt: TGTGCCAGCTCACCACCGGCACAGGTTTCCTACGAGCAGTACTTC

j_call: TRBJ2-5
v_call: TRBV7-8
clone_size: -
d_call: -
cdr3_aa: CASSLVASQETQYF
cdr3_nt: TGTGCCAGCAGCTTAGTGGCTTCTCAAGAGACCCAGTACTTC

j_call: TRBJ2-3
v_call: TRBV14
clone_size: -
d_call: -
cdr3_aa: CASSRLGASTDTQYF
cdr3_nt: TGTGCCAGCAGCCGTCTAGGGGCCAGCACAGATACGCAGTATTTT

j_call: TRBJ2-2
v_call: TRBV19
clone_size: -
d_call: -
cdr3_aa: CASIPYDSYTGELFF
cdr3_nt: TGTGCCAGTATTCCCTACGATTCTTACACCGGGGAGCTGTTTTTT

j_call: TRBJ2-7
v_call: TRBV4-2
clone_size: -
d_call: -
cdr3_aa: CASSQSPFDEQYF
cdr3_nt: TGTGCCAGCAGCCAGAGCCCCTTCGACGAGCAGTACTTC